Below are 19 T cell receptor beta chains sequenced from a single sample in a study of molecular identifiers for immune sequencing clone quantification. TCRdb passed the PCR reads through MiXCR, listing each CDR3 protein once. The sample comprises about 510,000 distinct CDR3 sequences, approximately 25% of which are singletons, and over 0.6% rests with the top ten. The sequencing sample was made of naive CD8+ T cells from blood, with Jurkat cell RNA spiked in. As to subset: FACS-sorted CD8+CD4-CCR7+CD45RA+ naive T cells. The receptor source for this set is a human donor in good health. Some libraries in this study had Jurkat cell RNA spiked in.

The CDR3 reads CASSTEGVYEGETQYF. The CDR3 region has the DNA TGTGCCAGCAGCACCGAGGGCGTATATGAGGGGGAGACCCAGTACTTC. This chain joins TRBV9 and TRBJ2-5; D may correspond to TRBD1 or TRBD2 (5 bases each). The V gene lost 4 bases and the J gene lost 5 bases, with 21 bases spanning the gap. Germline CDR1 reads SGDLS; CDR2 reads YYNGEE. The CDR3 length is 16 residues.

Many counts were recorded for this clonotype. The chain joins TRBV30 to TRBJ2-2; no clear D. This CDR3 is 12 amino acids long. Germline lookup yields CDR1 GTSNPN and CDR2 SVGIG (reference sequence). With 2 bases removed from V and 5 bases from J, the gap between germline ends came to 6 bases. CDR3 in amino acids: CAWSTDTGELFF. In DNA form, the CDR3 reads TGTGCCTGGAGTACGGATACCGGGGAGCTGTTTTTT.

This clonotype came up a few times. The chain is built from TRBV7-9 and TRBJ2-1; D gene ambiguous. V was cut by 1 base and J by 10 bases, with 11 bases left in between. Germline CDR1 and CDR2: SEHNR and FQNEAQ (reference sequence). There are 13 residues in the CDR3. This chain's CDR3 is CASSLGVKWEQFF. The DNA for the CDR3 is TGTGCCAGCAGCTTAGGGGTCAAGTGGGAGCAGTTCTTC.

The CDR3 coding sequence is TGTGCCAGTAGCCACGTTAGCACAGATACGCAGTATTTT. This encodes CASSHVSTDTQYF. The genes are TRBV19 and TRBJ2-3; unclear D gene. Germline-derived CDR1 and CDR2 are LNHDA and SQIVND (reference sequence). The CDR3 covers 13 residues. V lost 6 bases to trimming and J lost 0 bases, with 7 bases between them.

This clonotype was seen ten or more times. The rearrangement joins TRBV7-2 to TRBJ2-7, with a tentative D call TRBD2 (6 bases). The CDR3 has 13 amino acids. The germline V gene has CDR1 SGHTA and CDR2 FQGNSA. V was trimmed by 3 bases and J by 3 bases, leaving 9 bases between them. DNA of the CDR3: TGTGCCAGCAGCTTGGGACTCCGCTACGAGCAGTACTTC. Protein product: CASSLGLRYEQYF.

This clonotype showed up just a few times. The V call is TRBV4-3, the J call TRBJ2-7, with D maybe TRBD1 (5 bases). CDR3 length equals 15 residues. Trimming removed 0 bases from V and 6 bases from J, with 15 bases in between. CDR1 is LGHNA and CDR2 is YSLEER in the germline V gene. This CDR3 reads CASSQDLVGVGEQYF. CDR3 DNA sequence: TGCGCCAGCAGCCAAGATCTGGTAGGGGTGGGCGAGCAGTACTTC.

The rearrangement uses TRBV28 and TRBJ2-7; 8 bases agree with TRBD1. The V gene end was trimmed by 8 bases and the J gene end by 5 bases; junction bases not matched to a gene: 11. The CDR3 contains 14 residues. The germline V gene encodes CDR1 MDHEN and CDR2 SYDVKM. CDR3 sequence: CASFPRTGWNEQYF. DNA of the CDR3: TGTGCCAGCTTTCCCAGGACAGGGTGGAACGAGCAGTACTTC.

This clonotype was seen more than once but under ten times. This chain joins TRBV6-2 or TRBV6-3 and TRBJ2-7; 7 bases match TRBD2. Germline CDR1 and CDR2: MNHEY and SVGEGT. V shed 0 bases, J shed 3 bases, and the junction held 8 bases outside the gene matches. The length of the CDR3 is 16 residues. DNA of the CDR3: TGTGCCAGCAGTTACTCGGAGCGGGGTGGAGTCTACGAGCAGTACTTC. Protein product: CASSYSERGGVYEQYF.

This clonotype came up a few times. V and J are TRBV25-1 and TRBJ2-7; either TRBD1 or TRBD2 may supply D (5 bases each). CDR1 is MGHDK and CDR2 is SYGVNS in the germline V gene. The germline V and J ends were trimmed by 1 base and 0 bases, with 7 bases remaining between them. This CDR3 is built from 14 residues. The CDR3 coding sequence is TGTGCCAGCAGTGAATGGGGGACCTCCTACGAGCAGTACTTC. It translates to CASSEWGTSYEQYF.

This clonotype was recorded a few times. CDR3 region: CSATGQTTDTQYF. The CDR3 region has the DNA TGCAGTGCTACGGGACAGACTACAGATACGCAGTATTTT. The chain recombines TRBV20-1 with TRBJ2-3; 7 bases map to TRBD1. CDR1 DFQATT and CDR2 SNEGSKA come from the germline V gene (reference sequence). J was trimmed by 3 bases and V by 4 bases; bases with no gene match: 4. The CDR3 sequence is 13 residues long.

This clonotype has just a few counts. The chain couples TRBV4-3 to TRBJ2-7, with D tentatively TRBD1 (6 bases). The germline V and J ends were trimmed by 0 bases and 1 base, with 10 bases remaining between them. This CDR3 comprises 15 residues. CDR1 LGHNA and CDR2 YSLEER come from the germline V gene. Here the CDR3 reads CASSQDAQGSYEQYF. CDR3 nucleotides: TGCGCCAGCAGCCAAGATGCGCAGGGGTCCTACGAGCAGTACTTC.

This chain uses TRBV27 with TRBJ1-1; TRBD1 might be the D (6 bases). The CDR3 is made up of 16 amino acids. V lost 2 bases and J 4 bases, leaving 17 bases between the germline ends. In germline, CDR1 is MNHEY, CDR2 SMNVEV (reference sequence). The CDR3 here is CASSLRGAASSTEAFF. The CDR3 DNA is TGTGCCAGCAGTTTAAGGGGGGCAGCGAGTTCCACTGAAGCTTTCTTT.

In its sample, this clonotype was seen a few times. Compared with germline, one end of the junction differs, possibly owing to a read error. The chain links TRBV2 to TRBJ1-5; D is ambiguous. This CDR3 spans 14 amino acids. Germline V gene sequence: CDR1 SNHLY, CDR2 FYNNEI. The CDR3 DNA sequence: TGTGCCGGCAGTACCGGGCCCCGCAATCAGCCCCAGCATTTT. This encodes CAGSTGPRNQPQHF.

In this sample, this clonotype turned up a few times. The CDR3 DNA reads TGCGCCAGCAGCCAAGATGTTAGCGGGTTTTCCACCTACGAGCAGTACTTC. Protein product: CASSQDVSGFSTYEQYF. The J gene is TRBJ2-7, the V gene TRBV4-3; 7 bases are a match to TRBD2. CDR3 length: 17 amino acids. Per the germline V gene, CDR1 is LGHNA and CDR2 is YSLEER. V dropped 0 bases and J dropped 2; count of bases not matched to a gene: 10.

There are a few counts of this clonotype. In DNA, the CDR3 is TGTGCCAGCAGTTATTCGAACCCTACATCAGATACGCAGTATTTT. Encoded protein: CASSYSNPTSDTQYF. The chain recombines TRBV6-5 with TRBJ2-3; D not resolved. The V and J ends lost 3 bases and 4 bases respectively, with 14 bases between them. The CDR3 has 15 residues. In germline, CDR1 is MNHEY, CDR2 SVGAGI.

Remarks on this clonotype: One end of the junction is discordant with germline, which a read error may explain. J is TRBJ2-7 and V is TRBV30; no definite D call. CDR3 length: 11 residues. The V gene's germline CDR1 is GTSNPN and CDR2 SVGIG (reference sequence). As DNA, the CDR3 is TGTGCCTGGACCGACGGCTACGAGCGGTACTTC. This gives the protein CAWTDGYERYF.

In its sample, this clonotype was seen a few times. V gene TRBV14 combines with J gene TRBJ2-7; 13 bases map to TRBD2. V was pared by 3 bases and J by 4 bases, with 6 bases of the junction left unmatched. CDR1 and CDR2 (germline): SGHDN, FVKESK. The CDR3 has 16 amino acids. The CDR3 sequence: CASSHFGLAGVYEQYF. The CDR3 DNA sequence: TGTGCCAGCAGCCACTTCGGACTAGCGGGGGTGTACGAGCAGTACTTC.

Comment on this clonotype: Likely a read error: the CDR3 ends without its conserved phenylalanine or tryptophan. The chain has TRBV13 and TRBJ2-7, with unresolved D. The germline gives CDR1 PRHDT, CDR2 FYEKMQ (reference sequence). V was pared by 0 bases and J by 3 bases, with 3 bases between. CDR3 length: 12 residues. As DNA, the CDR3 is TGTGCCAGCAGCTTAGGCCTCTACGAGCAGTACTGC. Translating gives CASSLGLYEQYC.

The table lists this clonotype with many counts. This chain joins TRBV28 and TRBJ2-7; TRBD2 might be the D (5 bases). The CDR3 covers 13 residues. The V and J ends lost 6 bases and 7 bases respectively, with 16 bases between them. The germline CDR1 and CDR2 sequences are MDHEN and SYDVKM. CDR3 in amino acids: CASREFRTREQYF. The CDR3, as DNA: TGTGCCAGCAGGGAATTTAGGACTCGGGAGCAGTACTTC.